This entry is about one TCR beta chain. Losses at the gene ends were 7 bases for V and 7 bases for J; bases not matched to a gene: 11. The length of the CDR3 is 14 residues. Germline lookup yields CDR1 SQVTM and CDR2 ANQGSEA. This sample stems from a study of control samples from healthy donors and cancer patients. The table came from immunoSEQ multiplex PCR; TCRdb's copy has only in-frame clones and leaves some out. The data contain fewer than 120,000 clones, approximately 88% of them singletons. Sequencing was carried out using PBMCs. The source is a woman aged 60-70 years with lung cancer. This rearrangement joins TRBV29-1 to TRBJ1-4; 8 nucleotides line up with TRBD1. Here the CDR3 DNA reads TGCAGCGGGATATGGACAGGGCAGGGTGAAAAACTGTTTTTT. Its translation: CSGIWTGQGEKLFF.